Sequencing of this TCR beta chain was carried out in a study of blood T cells in healthy people across ages. Peripheral blood, roughly 9.1 milliliters per donor, was collected. Whenever a sample was processed, at least 6.5 million PBMCs were isolated. Sample-barcoded 5' priming and a J-beta primer mix drove a second PCR of roughly 6 to 12 cycles. Each cDNA molecule was tagged by a template-switch adaptor with 12 random nucleotides. TCRdb called the 5' RACE reads again in MiXCR, with one record for every CDR3 protein. Among about 510,000 distinct CDR3 sequences listed, about 29% were seen once. The same sample was also studied in work on T cells of mothers and their children. That paper adds: Random nucleotides (2-4) and sample barcodes were added by the M1S primer used in the second PCR.

The sequence was collected from a boy between 2 and 10 years old in good health. The sample consisted of blood.

The CDR3 loop reads CASSAGLVAFF. The DNA of the CDR3 is TGTGCCAGCAGTGCTGGGCTGGTAGCTTTCTTT. The chain has TRBV6-6 and TRBJ1-1, with unresolved D. The CDR3 is 11 residues long. V shed 5 bases and J shed 10 bases, with 11 bases lying between them. Germline assignment: CDR1 MNHNY and CDR2 SVGAGI (reference sequence).